A selection of T cell receptor beta chains follows, all from one sample in a study of response to subunit inactivated influenza vaccine. TCRdb re-derived calls from the RT-PCR reads in MiXCR, one entry per CDR3 protein. The sample lists about 520,000 distinct CDR3 sequences, 25% occurring once. The sample was CD4+ T cells sorted from PBMCs, taken roughly 5 days after vaccination. The source is a man in his fifties who received an inactivated influenza vaccine. Each CDR3 is given with its conserved first and last residue. The D gene is left open where the match is weak. Expanded clones get a size class; other rows say once, few or many, or leave the size out.

clone_size j_call v_call d_call cdr3_nt cdr3_aa
- TRBJ2-6 TRBV20-1 TRBD2 TGCAGTGCAAACAGTGGCCGGGGGGTGGGAGGGGCCAACGTCCTGACTTTC CSANSGRGVGGANVLTF
- TRBJ2-1 TRBV20-1 TRBD2 TGCAGTGCTAGAGGCGGGAGGACAAGAAATGAGCAGTTCTTC CSARGGRTRNEQFF
- TRBJ1-1 TRBV5-1 - TGCGCCAGCAGCTTGGCTTTGCAGGTGAACACTGAAGCTTTCTTT CASSLALQVNTEAFF
- TRBJ2-1 TRBV11-2 TRBD2 TGTGCCAGCAGCACCCGGACTAGCGGTGCCTACAATGAGCAGTTCTTC CASSTRTSGAYNEQFF
few TRBJ1-2 TRBV12-3/TRBV12-4 TRBD1 TGTGCCAGCAGACCCACAGGGGTGGATGGCTACACCTTC CASRPTGVDGYTF
few TRBJ2-3 TRBV2 TRBD1 TGTGCCAGCAGACCCCTCCCGGGACAGGGCAACACAGATACGCAGTATTTT CASRPLPGQGNTDTQYF
many TRBJ1-5 TRBV4-1 - TGCGCCAGCAGCCAAGAACCTAGCAATCAGCCCCAGCATTTT CASSQEPSNQPQHF
- TRBJ2-3 TRBV28 - TGTGCCAGCAGTTTGGTCTTGTGGACAACAAACACAGATACGCAGTATTTT CASSLVLWTTNTDTQYF
few TRBJ2-2 TRBV20-1 - TGCAGTGCTGGAGCCGGGCTTACAACCGGGGAGCTGTTTTTT CSAGAGLTTGELFF
few TRBJ1-2 TRBV14 - TGTGCCAGCAGCCAATTGATCGGGTATGGCTACACCTTC CASSQLIGYGYTF
- TRBJ2-4 TRBV5-1 TRBD1 TGCGCCAGCAGCACCGGGACAGGGGGCGTTGGGAATCAGTACTTC CASSTGTGGVGNQYF
- TRBJ1-2 TRBV4-1 - TGCGCCAGCAGCCAAGTCACAGGCTACTATGGCTACACCTTC CASSQVTGYYGYTF
few TRBJ2-7 TRBV5-1 TRBD1 TGCGCCAGCAGCTTGGAGGGACAGGGAGTGGACGAGCAGTACTTC CASSLEGQGVDEQYF
- TRBJ2-2 TRBV5-6 - TGTGCCAGCAGCACCGTGGCAGGGAGAACCGGGGAGCTGTTTTTT CASSTVAGRTGELFF
- TRBJ2-5 TRBV9 - TGTGCCAGCAGCGTAGACGGGTACGGCGAGACCCAGTACTTC CASSVDGYGETQYF
few TRBJ1-5 TRBV5-1 - TGCGCCAGCAGCTTGGACGGATTTAGCAATCAGCCCCAGCATTTT CASSLDGFSNQPQHF
many TRBJ2-2 TRBV5-1 - TGCGCCAGCAGCTTGGCGCCTGGGAAGAACACCGGGGAGCTGTTTTTT CASSLAPGKNTGELFF
few TRBJ1-2 TRBV27 TRBD1 TGTGCCAGCAGCTACAGGGGGCAACAGGTCTATGGCTACACCTTC CASSYRGQQVYGYTF